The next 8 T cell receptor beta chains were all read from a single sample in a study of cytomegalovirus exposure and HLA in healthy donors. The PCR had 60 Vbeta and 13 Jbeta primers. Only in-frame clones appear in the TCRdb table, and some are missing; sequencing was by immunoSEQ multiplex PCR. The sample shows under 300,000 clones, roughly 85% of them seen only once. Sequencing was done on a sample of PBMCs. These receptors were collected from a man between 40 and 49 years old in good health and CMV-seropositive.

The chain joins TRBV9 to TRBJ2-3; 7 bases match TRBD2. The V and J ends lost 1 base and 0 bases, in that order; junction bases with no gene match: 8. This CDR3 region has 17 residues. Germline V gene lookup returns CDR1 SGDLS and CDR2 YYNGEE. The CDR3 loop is CASSVMASGTSTDTQYF. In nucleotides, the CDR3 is TGTGCCAGCAGCGTAATGGCTAGCGGAACTAGCACAGATACGCAGTATTTT.

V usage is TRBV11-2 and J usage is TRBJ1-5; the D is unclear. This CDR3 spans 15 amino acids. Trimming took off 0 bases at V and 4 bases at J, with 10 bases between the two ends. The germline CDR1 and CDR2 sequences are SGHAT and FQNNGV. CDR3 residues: CASSLDFPGNQPQHF. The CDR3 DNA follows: TGTGCCAGCAGCTTAGATTTCCCGGGGAATCAGCCCCAGCATTTT. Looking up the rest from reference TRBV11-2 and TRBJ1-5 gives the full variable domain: EAGVAQSPRYKIIEKRQSVAFWCNPISGHATLYWYQQILGQGPKLLIQFQNNGVVDDSQLPKDRFSAERLKGVDSTLKIQPAKLEDSAVYLCASSLDFPGNQPQHFGDGTRLSIL.

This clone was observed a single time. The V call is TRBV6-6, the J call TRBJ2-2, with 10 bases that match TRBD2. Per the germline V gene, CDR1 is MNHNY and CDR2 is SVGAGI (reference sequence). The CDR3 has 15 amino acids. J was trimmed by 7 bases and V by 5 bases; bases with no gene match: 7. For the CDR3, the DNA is TGTGCCAGCAGTCCGGGGACTAGCGTGGACGGGGAGCTGTTTTTT. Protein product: CASSPGTSVDGELFF.

CDR3 nucleotides: TGCGCCAGCAGAAAAACAGGGCTTGGAAACACCATATATTTT. This codes for CASRKTGLGNTIYF. The J gene is TRBJ1-3, the V gene TRBV5-1; TRBD1 might be the D (6 bases). Germline CDR1 SGHRS, CDR2 YFSETQ. The CDR3 covers 14 residues. V was cut by 5 bases and J by 3 bases, with 12 bases left in between.

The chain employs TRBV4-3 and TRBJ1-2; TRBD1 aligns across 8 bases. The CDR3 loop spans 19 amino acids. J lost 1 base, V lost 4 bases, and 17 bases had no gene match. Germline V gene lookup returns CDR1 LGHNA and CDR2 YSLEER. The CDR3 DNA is TGCGCCAGCAGCCCTCAGGGGAGCAGGGGGCATGAGGTTAACTATGGCTACACCTTC. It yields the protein CASSPQGSRGHEVNYGYTF.

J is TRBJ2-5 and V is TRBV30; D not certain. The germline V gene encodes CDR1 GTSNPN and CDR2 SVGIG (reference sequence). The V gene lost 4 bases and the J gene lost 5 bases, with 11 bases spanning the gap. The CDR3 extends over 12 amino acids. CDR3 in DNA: TGTGCCTGGACCCGCACCACTGAGACCCAGTACTTC. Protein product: CAWTRTTETQYF.

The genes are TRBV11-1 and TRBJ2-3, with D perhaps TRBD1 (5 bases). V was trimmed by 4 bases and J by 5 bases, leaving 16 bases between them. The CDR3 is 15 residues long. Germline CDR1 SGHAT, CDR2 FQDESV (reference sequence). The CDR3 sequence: CASSSRSGARDTQYF. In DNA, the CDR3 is TGTGCCAGCAGCTCCCGGAGTGGGGCGCGAGATACGCAGTATTTT.

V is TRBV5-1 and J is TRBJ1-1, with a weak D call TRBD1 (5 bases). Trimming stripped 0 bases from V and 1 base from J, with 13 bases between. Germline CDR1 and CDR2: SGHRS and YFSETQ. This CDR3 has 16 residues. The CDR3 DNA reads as TGCGCCAGCAGCTTGGTAGTGACAGCCGAGAACACTGAAGCTTTCTTT. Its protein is CASSLVVTAENTEAFF. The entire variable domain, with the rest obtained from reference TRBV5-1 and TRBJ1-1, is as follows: KAGVTQTPRYLIKTRGQQVTLSCSPISGHRSVSWYQQTPGQGLQFLFEYFSETQRNKGNFPGRFSGRQFSNSRSEMNVSTLELGDSALYLCASSLVVTAENTEAFFGQGTRLTVV.